This T cell receptor beta chain was profiled in a study of T cell responses to AZD1222 COVID-19 vaccine. Study-level points and caveats: Only a handful of AZD1222 recipients were seropositive at baseline. Repertoire sampling occurred only after the peak T cell response. Nearly half of spike-specific TCRs reportedly target unmutated variant regions. Increased Spike-specific TCR breadth and depth were observed after two AZD1222 doses.

V lost 3 bases, J lost 9 bases, and 20 bases lay in between. Germline V gives CDR1 LGHNA, CDR2 YSLEER. The CDR3 is 15 residues long. Of note for this clone: Its antigen is as yet unknown.

Profiled with immunoSEQ multiplex PCR; TCRdb holds only in-frame clones, not every one. The repertoire consists of about 140,000 clones, with 85% to 90% occurring once and the leading ten covering 3% to 4.5%. The V and J genes are TRBV4-3 and TRBJ1-2; D perhaps matches TRBD1 (5 bases). Sample: peripheral blood, taken on day 0 of AZD1222 vaccination. The origin of this receptor is an adult in good health. CDR3 bases: TGCGCCAGCAGCCAGGACGTGGGGACGGCTAGAAGCTACACCTTC. Translating gives CASSQDVGTARSYTF.